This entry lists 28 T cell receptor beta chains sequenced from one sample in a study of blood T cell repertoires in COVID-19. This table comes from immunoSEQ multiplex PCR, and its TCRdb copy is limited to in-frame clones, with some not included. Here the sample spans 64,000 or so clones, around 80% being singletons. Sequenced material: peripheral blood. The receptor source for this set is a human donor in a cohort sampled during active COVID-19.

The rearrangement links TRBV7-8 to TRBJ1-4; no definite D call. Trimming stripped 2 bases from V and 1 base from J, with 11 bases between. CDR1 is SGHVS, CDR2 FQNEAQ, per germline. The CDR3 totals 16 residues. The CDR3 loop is CASSLSRLRTNEKLFF. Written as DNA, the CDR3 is TGTGCCAGCAGCTTATCCCGACTGAGAACTAATGAAAAACTGTTTTTT.

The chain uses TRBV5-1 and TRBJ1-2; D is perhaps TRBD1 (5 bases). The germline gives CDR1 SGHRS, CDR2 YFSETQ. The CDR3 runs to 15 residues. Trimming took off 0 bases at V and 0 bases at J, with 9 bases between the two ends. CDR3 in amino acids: CASSLARGANYGYTF. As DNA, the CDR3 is TGCGCCAGCAGCTTGGCCCGGGGGGCTAACTATGGCTACACCTTC.

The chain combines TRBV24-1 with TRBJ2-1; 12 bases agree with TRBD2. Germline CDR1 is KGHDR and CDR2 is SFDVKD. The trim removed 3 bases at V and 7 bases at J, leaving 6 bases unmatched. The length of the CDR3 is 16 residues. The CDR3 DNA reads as TGTGCCACCAGTGATCCCGGACTAGCGGGATCAAATGAGCAGTTCTTC. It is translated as CATSDPGLAGSNEQFF.

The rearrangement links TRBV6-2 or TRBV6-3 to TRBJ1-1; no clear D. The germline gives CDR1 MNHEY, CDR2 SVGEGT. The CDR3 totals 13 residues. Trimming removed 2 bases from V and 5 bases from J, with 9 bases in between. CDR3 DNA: TGTGCCAGCAGTTACGAGGGCTGGACTGAAGCTTTCTTT. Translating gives CASSYEGWTEAFF.

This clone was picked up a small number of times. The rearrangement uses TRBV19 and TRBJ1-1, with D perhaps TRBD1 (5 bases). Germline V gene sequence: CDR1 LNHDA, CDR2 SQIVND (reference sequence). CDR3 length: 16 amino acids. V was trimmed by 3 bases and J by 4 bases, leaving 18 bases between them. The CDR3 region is CASSMKVRGAATEAFF. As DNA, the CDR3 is TGTGCCAGTAGTATGAAGGTAAGGGGCGCGGCCACTGAAGCTTTCTTT.

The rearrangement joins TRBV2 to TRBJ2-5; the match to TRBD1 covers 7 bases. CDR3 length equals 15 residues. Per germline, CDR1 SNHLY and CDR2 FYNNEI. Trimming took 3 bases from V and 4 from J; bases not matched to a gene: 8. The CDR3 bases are TGTGCCAGCAGTGACGCGACAGGGTACGGAGAGACCCAGTACTTC. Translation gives CASSDATGYGETQYF.

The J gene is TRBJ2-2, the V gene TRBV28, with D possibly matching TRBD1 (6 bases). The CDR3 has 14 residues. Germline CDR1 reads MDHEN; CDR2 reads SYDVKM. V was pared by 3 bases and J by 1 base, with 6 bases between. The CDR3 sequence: CASSLGQNTGELFF. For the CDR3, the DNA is TGTGCCAGCAGTTTGGGACAGAACACCGGGGAGCTGTTTTTT.

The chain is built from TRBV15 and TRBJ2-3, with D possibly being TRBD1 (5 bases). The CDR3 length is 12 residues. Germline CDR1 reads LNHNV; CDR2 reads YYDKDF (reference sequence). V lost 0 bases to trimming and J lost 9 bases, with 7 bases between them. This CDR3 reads CATSRDKGTQYF. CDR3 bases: TGTGCCACCAGCAGAGATAAGGGGACGCAGTATTTT.

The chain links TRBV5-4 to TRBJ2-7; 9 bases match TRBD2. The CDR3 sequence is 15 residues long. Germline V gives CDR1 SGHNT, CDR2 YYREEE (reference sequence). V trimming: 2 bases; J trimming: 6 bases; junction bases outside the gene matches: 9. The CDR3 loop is CASSFKLAGVGEQYF. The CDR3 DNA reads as TGTGCCAGCAGCTTTAAACTAGCGGGTGTTGGCGAGCAGTACTTC.

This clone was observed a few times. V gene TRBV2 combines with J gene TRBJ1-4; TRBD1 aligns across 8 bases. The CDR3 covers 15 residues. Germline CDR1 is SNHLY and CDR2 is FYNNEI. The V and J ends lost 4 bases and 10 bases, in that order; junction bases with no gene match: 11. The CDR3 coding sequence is TGTGCCAGCAGTGTACAGGGGGTTGGAAGTAGAAAACTGTTTTTT. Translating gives CASSVQGVGSRKLFF.

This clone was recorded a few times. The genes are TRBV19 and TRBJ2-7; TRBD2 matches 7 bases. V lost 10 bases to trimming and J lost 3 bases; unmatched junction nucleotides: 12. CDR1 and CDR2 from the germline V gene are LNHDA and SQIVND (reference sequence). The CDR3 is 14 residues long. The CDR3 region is CATSRSGASYEQYF. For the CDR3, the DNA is TGTGCCACCTCCCGGAGCGGGGCGAGCTACGAGCAGTACTTC.

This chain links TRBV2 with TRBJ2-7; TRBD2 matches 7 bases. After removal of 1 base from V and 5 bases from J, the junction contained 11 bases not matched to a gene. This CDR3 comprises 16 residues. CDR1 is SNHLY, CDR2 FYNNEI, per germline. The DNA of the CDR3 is TGTGCCAGCAGTGAAGGAATAGGGAGGGGTCTGGACGAGCAGTACTTC. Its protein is CASSEGIGRGLDEQYF. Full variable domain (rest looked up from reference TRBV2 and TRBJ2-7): EPEVTQTPSHQVTQMGQEVILRCVPISNHLYFYWYRQILGQKVEFLVSFYNNEISEKSEIFDDQFSVERPDGSNFTLKIRSTKLEDSAMYFCASSEGIGRGLDEQYFGPGTRLTVT.

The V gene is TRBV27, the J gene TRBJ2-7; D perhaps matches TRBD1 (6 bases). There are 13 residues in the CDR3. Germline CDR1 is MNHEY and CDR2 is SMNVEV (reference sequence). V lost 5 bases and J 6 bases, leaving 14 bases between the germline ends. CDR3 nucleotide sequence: TGTGCCAGCAGTCGGCTGACACAGGGCGAGCAGTACTTC. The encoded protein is CASSRLTQGEQYF.

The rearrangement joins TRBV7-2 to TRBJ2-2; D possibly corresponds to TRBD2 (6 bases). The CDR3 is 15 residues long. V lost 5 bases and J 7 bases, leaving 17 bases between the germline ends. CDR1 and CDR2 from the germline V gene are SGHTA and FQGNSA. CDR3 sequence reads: CASSLLGGNGGELFF. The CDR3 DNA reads TGTGCCAGCAGCCTTTTGGGGGGAAACGGCGGGGAGCTGTTTTTT.

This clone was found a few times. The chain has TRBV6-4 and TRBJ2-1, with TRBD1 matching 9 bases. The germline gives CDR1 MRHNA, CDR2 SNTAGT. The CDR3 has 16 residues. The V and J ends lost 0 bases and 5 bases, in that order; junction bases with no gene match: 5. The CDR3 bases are TGTGCCAGCAGTGACTCCTCCGGGACAGGGCACAATGAGCAGTTCTTC. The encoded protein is CASSDSSGTGHNEQFF.

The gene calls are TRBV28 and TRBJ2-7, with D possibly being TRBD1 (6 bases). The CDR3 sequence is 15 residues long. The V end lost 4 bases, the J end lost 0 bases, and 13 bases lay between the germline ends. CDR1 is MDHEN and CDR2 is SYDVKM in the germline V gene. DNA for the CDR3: TGTGCCAGCAGTTCCCCAACAGGGAGCTCCTACGAGCAGTACTTC. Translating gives CASSSPTGSSYEQYF.

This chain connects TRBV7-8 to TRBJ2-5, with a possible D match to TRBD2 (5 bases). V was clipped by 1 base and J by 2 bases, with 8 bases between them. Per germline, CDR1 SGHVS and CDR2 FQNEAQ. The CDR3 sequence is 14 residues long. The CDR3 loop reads CASSLGRQQETQYF. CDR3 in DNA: TGTGCCAGCAGCTTAGGGAGGCAACAAGAGACCCAGTACTTC.

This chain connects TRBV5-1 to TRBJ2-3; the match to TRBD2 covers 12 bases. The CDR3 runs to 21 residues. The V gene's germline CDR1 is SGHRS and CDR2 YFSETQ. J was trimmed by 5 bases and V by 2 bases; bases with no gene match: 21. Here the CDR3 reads CASSFRPRGLAGAPEGDTQYF. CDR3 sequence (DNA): TGCGCCAGCAGCTTTCGCCCCCGGGGACTAGCGGGTGCCCCCGAGGGAGATACGCAGTATTTT.

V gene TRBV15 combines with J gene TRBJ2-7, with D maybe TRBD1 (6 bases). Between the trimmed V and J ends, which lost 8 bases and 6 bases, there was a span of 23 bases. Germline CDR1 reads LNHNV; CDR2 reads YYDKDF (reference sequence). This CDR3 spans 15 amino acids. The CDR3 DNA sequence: TGTGCCACCCAACACTACACAGGGCGGACTGGCGAGCAGTACTTC. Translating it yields CATQHYTGRTGEQYF.

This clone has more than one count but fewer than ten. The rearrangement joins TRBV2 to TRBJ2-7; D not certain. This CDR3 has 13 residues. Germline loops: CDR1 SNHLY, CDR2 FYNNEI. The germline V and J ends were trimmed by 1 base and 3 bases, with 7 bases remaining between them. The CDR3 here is CASSEVFSYEQYF. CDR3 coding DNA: TGTGCCAGCAGTGAAGTATTCAGCTACGAGCAGTACTTC.

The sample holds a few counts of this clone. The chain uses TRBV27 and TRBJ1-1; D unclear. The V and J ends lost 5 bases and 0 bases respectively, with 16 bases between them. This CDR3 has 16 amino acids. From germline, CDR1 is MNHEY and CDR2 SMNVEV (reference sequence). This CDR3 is CASSNSWGVMNTEAFF. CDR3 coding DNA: TGTGCCAGCAGTAATTCCTGGGGAGTTATGAACACTGAAGCTTTCTTT.

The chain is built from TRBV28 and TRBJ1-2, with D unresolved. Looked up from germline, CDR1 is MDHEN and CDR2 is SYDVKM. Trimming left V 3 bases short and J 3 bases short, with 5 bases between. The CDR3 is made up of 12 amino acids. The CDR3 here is CASSFFYYGYTF. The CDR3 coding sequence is TGTGCCAGCAGTTTCTTCTACTATGGCTACACCTTC.

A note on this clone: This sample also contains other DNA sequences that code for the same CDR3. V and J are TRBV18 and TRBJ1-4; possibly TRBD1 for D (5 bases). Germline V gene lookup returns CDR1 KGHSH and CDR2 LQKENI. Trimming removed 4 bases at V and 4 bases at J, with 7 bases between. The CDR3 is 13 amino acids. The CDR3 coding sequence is TGTGCCAGCTCACGAGACAGTAATGAAAAACTGTTTTTT. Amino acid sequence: CASSRDSNEKLFF.

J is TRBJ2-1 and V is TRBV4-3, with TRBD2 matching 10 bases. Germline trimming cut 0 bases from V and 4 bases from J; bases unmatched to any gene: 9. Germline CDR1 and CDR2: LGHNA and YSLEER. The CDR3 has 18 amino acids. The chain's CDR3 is CASSQETLTSGAYNEQFF. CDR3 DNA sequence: TGCGCCAGCAGCCAAGAAACCCTAACTAGCGGGGCTTACAATGAGCAGTTCTTC.

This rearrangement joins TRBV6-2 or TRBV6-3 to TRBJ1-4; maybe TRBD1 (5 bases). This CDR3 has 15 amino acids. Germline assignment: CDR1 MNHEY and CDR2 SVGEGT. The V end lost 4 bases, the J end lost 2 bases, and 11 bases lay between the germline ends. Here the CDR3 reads CASSSGGLTNEKLFF. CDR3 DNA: TGTGCCAGCAGTTCCGGGGGACTGACTAATGAAAAACTGTTTTTT.

The CDR3 loop reads CASTQGGVGHEQYF. CDR3 DNA: TGTGCCAGCACCCAGGGAGGGGTAGGACACGAGCAGTACTTC. This rearrangement joins TRBV28 to TRBJ2-7, with 7 bases aligning to TRBD2. Trimming at V came to 7 bases and at J to 5 bases, leaving 11 bases not matched to a gene. Germline values: CDR1 MDHEN, CDR2 SYDVKM. This CDR3 has 14 residues.

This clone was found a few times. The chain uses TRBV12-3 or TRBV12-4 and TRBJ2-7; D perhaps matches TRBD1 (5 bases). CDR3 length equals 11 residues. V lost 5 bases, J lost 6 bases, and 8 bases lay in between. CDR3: CASSAGFEQYF. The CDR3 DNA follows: TGTGCCAGCAGTGCAGGGTTCGAGCAGTACTTC.

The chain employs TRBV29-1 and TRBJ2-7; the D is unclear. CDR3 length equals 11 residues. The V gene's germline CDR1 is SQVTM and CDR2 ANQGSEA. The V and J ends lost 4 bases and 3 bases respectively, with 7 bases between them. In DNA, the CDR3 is TGCAGCGTTGCTGGCAGCTACGAGCAGTACTTC. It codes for CSVAGSYEQYF.